This T cell receptor beta chain came from a study of shared clonotypes between healthy human individuals. Study results and limitations: Some clonotypes were shared by all four sorted-subset donors, while others were not shared. The non-shared ones had lower generation probabilities than the shared ones.

The protocol was immunoSEQ multiplex PCR, while the TCRdb copy is restricted to in-frame clones and leaves out a portion. The sample records some 1.4 million clones, roughly 96% being singletons. With respect to this clone: The antigen is undetermined.

This CDR3 has 19 amino acids. CDR1 KGHSH and CDR2 LQKENI come from the germline V gene. V was pared by 3 bases and J by 5 bases, with 18 bases of the junction left unmatched. The chain carries TRBV18 and TRBJ2-7; 11 bases are a match to TRBD2. This receptor was identified in a man aged 25 to 40 in good health. What was sequenced was naive CD4+ T cells sorted from blood. Subset in this sample: CD45RA+ positively selected. The CDR3 sequence: CASSPVNILAGDGSHEQYF. For the CDR3, the DNA is TGTGCCAGCTCACCGGTTAATATACTAGCGGGAGATGGGAGCCACGAGCAGTACTTC.